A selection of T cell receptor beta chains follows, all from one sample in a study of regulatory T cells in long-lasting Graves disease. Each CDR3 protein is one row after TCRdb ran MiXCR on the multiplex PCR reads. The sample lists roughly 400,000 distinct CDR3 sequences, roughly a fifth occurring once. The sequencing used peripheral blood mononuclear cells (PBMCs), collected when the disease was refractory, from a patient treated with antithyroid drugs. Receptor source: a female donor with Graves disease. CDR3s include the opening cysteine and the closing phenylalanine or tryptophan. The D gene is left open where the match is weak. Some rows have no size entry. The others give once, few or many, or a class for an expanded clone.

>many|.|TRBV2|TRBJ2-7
CATQSYEQYF
TGTGCCACCCAAAGCTACGAGCAGTACTTC
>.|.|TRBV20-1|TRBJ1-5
CSAREWDYSNQPQHF
TGCAGTGCTAGGGAGTGGGACTATAGCAATCAGCCCCAGCATTTT
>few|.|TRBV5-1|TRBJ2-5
CASSSWGSETQYF
TGCGCCAGCAGCTCGTGGGGGTCGGAGACCCAGTACTTC
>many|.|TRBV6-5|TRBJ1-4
CASSLSQTPEKLFF
TGTGCCAGCAGTTTAAGCCAGACGCCGGAAAAACTGTTTTTT
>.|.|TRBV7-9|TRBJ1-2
CASSFGGGRTGGYTF
TGTGCCAGCAGCTTCGGGGGTGGAAGAACCGGGGGCTACACCTTC
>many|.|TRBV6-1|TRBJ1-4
CASRAGTRATNEKLFF
TGTGCCAGCAGGGCCGGGACACGGGCAACTAATGAAAAACTGTTTTTT
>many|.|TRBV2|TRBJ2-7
CASSLLLAEYYEQYF
TGTGCCAGCAGCCTTTTGTTAGCGGAGTATTACGAGCAGTACTTC
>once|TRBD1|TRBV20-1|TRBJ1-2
CSGGSRQGPFNYGYTF
TGCAGCGGGGGCTCGAGACAGGGCCCCTTTAACTATGGCTACACCTTC
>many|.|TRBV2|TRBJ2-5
CASRAGGQETQYF
TGTGCCAGCAGAGCCGGGGGACAAGAGACCCAGTACTTC
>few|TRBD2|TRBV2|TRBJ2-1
CASTGLAGGGTYNEQFF
TGTGCCAGCACGGGACTAGCGGGAGGAGGGACCTACAATGAGCAGTTCTTC
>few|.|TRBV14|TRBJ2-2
CASSPGRGYTGELFF
TGTGCCAGCAGCCCTGGTCGGGGATACACCGGGGAGCTGTTTTTT
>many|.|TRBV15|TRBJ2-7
CATSRDLDPSYEQYF
TGTGCCACCAGCAGGGACCTAGACCCTTCCTACGAGCAGTACTTC
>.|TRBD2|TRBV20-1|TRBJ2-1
CSAPNGGRALNEQFF
TGCAGTGCCCCCAACGGCGGGAGGGCCTTAAATGAGCAGTTCTTC
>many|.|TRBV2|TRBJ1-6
CASSSGVGTNSPLHF
TGTGCCAGCAGTTCGGGGGTGGGAACTAATTCACCCCTCCACTTT
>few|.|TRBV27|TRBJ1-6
CASSFAQGSNSPLHF
TGTGCCAGCAGCTTTGCCCAGGGGAGTAATTCACCCCTCCACTTT
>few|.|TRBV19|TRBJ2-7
CASSIRARSEQYF
TGTGCCAGTAGTATCAGGGCCCGTAGCGAGCAGTACTTC
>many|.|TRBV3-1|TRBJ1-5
CASSQAVPGRNQPQHF
TGTGCCAGCAGCCAGGCCGTACCGGGACGAAATCAGCCCCAGCATTTT
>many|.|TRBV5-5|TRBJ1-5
CASSLTPHQPQHF
TGTGCCAGCAGCCTTACCCCCCATCAGCCCCAGCATTTT